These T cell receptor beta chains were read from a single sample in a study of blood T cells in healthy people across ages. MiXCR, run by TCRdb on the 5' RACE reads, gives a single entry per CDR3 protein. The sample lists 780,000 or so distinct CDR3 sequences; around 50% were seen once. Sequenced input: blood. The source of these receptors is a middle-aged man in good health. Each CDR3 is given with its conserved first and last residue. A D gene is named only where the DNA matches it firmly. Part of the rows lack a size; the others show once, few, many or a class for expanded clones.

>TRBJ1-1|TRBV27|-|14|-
TGTGCCAGCAGACCAATTGGGGAAAACACTGAAGCTTTCTTT
CASRPIGENTEAFF
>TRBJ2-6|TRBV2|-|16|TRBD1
TGTGCCAGCTGGCCGGGACAGGGGAACGGGGCCAACGTCCTGACTTTC
CASWPGQGNGANVLTF
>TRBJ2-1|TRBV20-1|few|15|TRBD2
TGCAGTGCTAGAATCCCTACTAGCGCCCACAATGAGCAGTTCTTC
CSARIPTSAHNEQFF
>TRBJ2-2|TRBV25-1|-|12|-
TGTGCCAGCAGTGCCGGGCAGGTGGAGCTGTTTTTT
CASSAGQVELFF
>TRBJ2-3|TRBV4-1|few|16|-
TGCGCCAGCAGCCAGCAGGGGACCCCTAGCACAGATACGCAGTATTTT
CASSQQGTPSTDTQYF
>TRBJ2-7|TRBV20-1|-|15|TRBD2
TGCAGTGCTAGAGTACGAGCGGGAGGCCGACACGAGCAGTACTTC
CSARVRAGGRHEQYF
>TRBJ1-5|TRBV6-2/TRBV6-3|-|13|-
TGTGCCAGCAGTTCTTGGGGCGGGGAGCCCCAGCATTTT
CASSSWGGEPQHF
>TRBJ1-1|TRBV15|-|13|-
TGTGCCACCAGCAGAGATCAGACAGGTGAAGCTTTCTTT
CATSRDQTGEAFF
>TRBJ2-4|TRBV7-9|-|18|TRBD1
TGTGCCAGCAGCTCGGGTGGACAGGGTCCATGGGCCAAAAACATTCAGTACTTC
CASSSGGQGPWAKNIQYF
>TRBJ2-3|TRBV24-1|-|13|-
TGTGCCACCAGTGATAGTCCCTCAGATACGCAGTATTTT
CATSDSPSDTQYF
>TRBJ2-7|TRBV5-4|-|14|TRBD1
TGTGCCAGCAGGCGCCTGGGACAGCACTACGAGCAGTACTTC
CASRRLGQHYEQYF
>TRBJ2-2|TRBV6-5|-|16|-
TGTGCCAGCAGTTACGGGTTGTCAGGGCTCACCGGGGAGCTGTTTTTT
CASSYGLSGLTGELFF
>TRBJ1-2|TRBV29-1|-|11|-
TGCAGCGTGTACCAGGGGAATGGCTACACCTTC
CSVYQGNGYTF
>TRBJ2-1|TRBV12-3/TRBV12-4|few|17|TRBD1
TGTGCCAGCAGTTTAGGGAACCGGGACAGGGGCACCAATGAGCAGTTCTTC
CASSLGNRDRGTNEQFF
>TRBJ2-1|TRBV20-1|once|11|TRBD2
TGCATTGCTAGCGGGAGGAATGAGCAGTTCTTC
CIASGRNEQFF
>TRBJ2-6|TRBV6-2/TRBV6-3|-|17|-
TGTGCCAGCAGTTACTTTCGTCCAGCACCTGGGGCCAACGTCCTGACTTTC
CASSYFRPAPGANVLTF
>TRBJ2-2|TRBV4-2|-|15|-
TGTGCCAGCAGCCAGGATATAACTACGGCCGGGGAGCTGTTTTTT
CASSQDITTAGELFF
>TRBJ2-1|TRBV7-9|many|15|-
TGTGCCAGCAGCCGAACAGGGTCACCTGGGAATGAGCAGTTCTTC
CASSRTGSPGNEQFF
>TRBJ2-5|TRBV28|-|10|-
TGTGCCAGCAGCAGTAAGACCCAGTACTTC
CASSSKTQYF
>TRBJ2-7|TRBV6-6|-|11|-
TGTGCCAGCAGTTCAGTCGGCGAGCAGTACTTC
CASSSVGEQYF
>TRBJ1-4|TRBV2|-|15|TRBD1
TGTGCCAGCAGAGAGACAGGGGTATCGCCAGAAAAACTGTTTTTT
CASRETGVSPEKLFF
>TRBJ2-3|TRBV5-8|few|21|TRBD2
TGTGCCAGCAGCTCCGCCGATGGGCTAGTTCTCCTCAGGGACTACGCAGATACGCAGTATTTT
CASSSADGLVLLRDYADTQYF
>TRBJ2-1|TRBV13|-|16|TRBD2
TGTGCCAGCAGCTTCCCGGGACTAGCGGGAAGAAATGAGCAGTTCTTC
CASSFPGLAGRNEQFF
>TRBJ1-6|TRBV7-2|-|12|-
TGTGCCAGCAGCTGGTGGAATTCACCCCTCCACTTT
CASSWWNSPLHF
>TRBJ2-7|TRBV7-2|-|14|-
TGTGCCAGCAGCTTAGTTCCGGAGATCTACGAGCAGTACTTC
CASSLVPEIYEQYF
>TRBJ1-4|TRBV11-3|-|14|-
TGTGCCAGCAGTCAAGGGGCAGGTTTGGAAAAACTGTTTTTT
CASSQGAGLEKLFF
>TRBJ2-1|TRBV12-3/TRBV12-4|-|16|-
TGTGCCAGCAGCCCATCGGGGGCGGGGGCCCAAAATGAGCAGTTCTTC
CASSPSGAGAQNEQFF
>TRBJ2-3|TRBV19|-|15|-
TGTGCCAGTACCGTGGATAGCGGCCTGACAGATACGCAGTATTTT
CASTVDSGLTDTQYF
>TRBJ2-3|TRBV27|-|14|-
TGTGCCAGCAGCCTCATTTTCGTCACAGATACGCAGTATTTT
CASSLIFVTDTQYF
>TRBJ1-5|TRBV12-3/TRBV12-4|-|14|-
TGTGCCAGCAGTCAACTGGAAAGAAATCAGCCCCAGCATTTT
CASSQLERNQPQHF
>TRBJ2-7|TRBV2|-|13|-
TGTGCCAGCAGCAACGGGATACCCTACGAGCAGTACTTC
CASSNGIPYEQYF
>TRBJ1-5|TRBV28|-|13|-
TGTGCCAGCATGCTCCAGGGAGTGATGCCCCAGCATTTT
CASMLQGVMPQHF
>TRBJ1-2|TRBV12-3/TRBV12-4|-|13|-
TGTGCCAGCAAAAACCGGGGGAATGAGGGCTACACCTTC
CASKNRGNEGYTF
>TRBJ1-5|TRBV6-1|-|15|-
TGTGCCAGCAGGGCTCAAGTAGGGTTGGATCAGCCCCAGCATTTT
CASRAQVGLDQPQHF
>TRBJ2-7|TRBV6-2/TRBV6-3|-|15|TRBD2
TGTGCCAGCAGTTATAGCGGGAGTCTGGTCTACGAGCAGTACTTC
CASSYSGSLVYEQYF
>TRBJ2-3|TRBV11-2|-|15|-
TGTGCCAGCAGCTTAGGTGGCAGCCCAATTTATACGCAGTATTTT
CASSLGGSPIYTQYF
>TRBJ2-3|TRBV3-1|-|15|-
TGTGCCAGCAGCTCCCAAGGGGTGATCACAGATACGCAGTATTTT
CASSSQGVITDTQYF
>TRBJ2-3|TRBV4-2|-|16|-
TGTGCCAGCAGCCAAGATTCCCACCACTTCACAGATACGCAGTATTTT
CASSQDSHHFTDTQYF
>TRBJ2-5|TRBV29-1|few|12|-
TGCAGCGTTGTTATCGGGGGAGAGACCCAGTACTTC
CSVVIGGETQYF
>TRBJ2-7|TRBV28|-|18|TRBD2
TGTGCCAGCGAGTCCCATGGGACTAGCGGGAAGAGCTCCTACGAGCAGTACTTC
CASESHGTSGKSSYEQYF
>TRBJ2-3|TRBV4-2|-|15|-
TGTGCCAGCAGCCAGGCCTCCAGAGTGTCAGATACGCAGTATTTT
CASSQASRVSDTQYF
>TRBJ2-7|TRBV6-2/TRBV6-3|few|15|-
TGTGCCAGCAACGACCCGGCAATTCCCCCCTACGAGCAGTACTTC
CASNDPAIPPYEQYF
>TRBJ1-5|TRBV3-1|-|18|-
TGTGCCAGCAGCCAAGATTCTTTTTTCGCAGGCAGCAATCAGCCCCAGCATTTT
CASSQDSFFAGSNQPQHF
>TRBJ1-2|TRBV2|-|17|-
TGTGCCAGCAGTGCAACGGGGCGCGGGCAGCGCGACTATGGCTACACCTTC
CASSATGRGQRDYGYTF
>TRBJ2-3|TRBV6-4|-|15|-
TGTGCCAGCAGTCCCAGCGGTGGGGACACAGATACGCAGTATTTT
CASSPSGGDTDTQYF
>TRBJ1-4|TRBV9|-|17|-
TGTGCCAGCAGCGCAGGGACTCCATCGGTAAATAATGAAAAACTGTTTTTT
CASSAGTPSVNNEKLFF
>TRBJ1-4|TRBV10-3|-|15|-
TGTGCCATCAGTGATCGTACGGCGGCGGATGAAAAACTGTTTTTT
CAISDRTAADEKLFF
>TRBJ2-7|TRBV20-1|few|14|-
TGCAGTGCTAGAGAAAGCGGTAGCTCCTACGAGCAGTACTTC
CSARESGSSYEQYF
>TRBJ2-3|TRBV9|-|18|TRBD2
TGTGCCAGCAGCGTAGAGCATAGGAGCGGGGGGGCAGGAGATACGCAGTATTTT
CASSVEHRSGGAGDTQYF
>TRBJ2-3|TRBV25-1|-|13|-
TGTGCCAGCAGTGAACTAGACACAGATACGCAGTATTTT
CASSELDTDTQYF
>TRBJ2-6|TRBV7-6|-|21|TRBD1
TGTGCCAGCAGCTTATTCGCAGGGGGCGTGGGAATAGGCTCTGGCGCCAACGTCCTGACTTTC
CASSLFAGGVGIGSGANVLTF
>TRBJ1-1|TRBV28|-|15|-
TGTGCCAGCAGTTCTTACAGGGTCCGTGGCACTGAAGCTTTCTTT
CASSSYRVRGTEAFF